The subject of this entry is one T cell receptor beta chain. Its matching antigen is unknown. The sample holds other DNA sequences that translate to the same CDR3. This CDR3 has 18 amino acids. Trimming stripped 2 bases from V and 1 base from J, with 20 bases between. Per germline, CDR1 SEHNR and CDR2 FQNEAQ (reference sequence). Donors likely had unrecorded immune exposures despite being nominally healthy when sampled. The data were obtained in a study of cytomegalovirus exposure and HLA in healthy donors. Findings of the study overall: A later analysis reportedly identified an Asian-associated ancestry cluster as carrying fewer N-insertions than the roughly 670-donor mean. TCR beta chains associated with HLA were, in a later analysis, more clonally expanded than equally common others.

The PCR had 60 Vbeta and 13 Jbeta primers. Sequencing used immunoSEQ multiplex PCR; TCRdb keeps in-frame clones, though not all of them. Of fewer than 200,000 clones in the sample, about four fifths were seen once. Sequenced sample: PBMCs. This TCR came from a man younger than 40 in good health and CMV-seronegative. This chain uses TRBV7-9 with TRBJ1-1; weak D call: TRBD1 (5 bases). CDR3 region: CASSLWMGGRGSNTEAFF. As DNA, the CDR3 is TGTGCCAGCAGCTTATGGATGGGGGGTCGGGGCTCGAACACTGAAGCTTTCTTT.